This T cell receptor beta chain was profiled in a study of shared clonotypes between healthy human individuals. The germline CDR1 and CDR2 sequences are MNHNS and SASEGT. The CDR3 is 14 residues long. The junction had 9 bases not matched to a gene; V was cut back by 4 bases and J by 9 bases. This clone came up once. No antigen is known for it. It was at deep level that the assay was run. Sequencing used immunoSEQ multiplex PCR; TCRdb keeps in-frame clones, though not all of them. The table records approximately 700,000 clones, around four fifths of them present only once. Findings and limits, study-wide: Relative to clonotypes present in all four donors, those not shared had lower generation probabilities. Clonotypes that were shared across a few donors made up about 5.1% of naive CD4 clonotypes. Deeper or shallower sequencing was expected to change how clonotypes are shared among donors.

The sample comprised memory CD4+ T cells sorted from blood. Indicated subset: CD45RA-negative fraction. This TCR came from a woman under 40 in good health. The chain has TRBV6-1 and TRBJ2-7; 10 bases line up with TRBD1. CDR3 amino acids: CASSGWDRGNGQYF. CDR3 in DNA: TGTGCCAGCAGTGGTTGGGACAGGGGCAATGGGCAGTACTTC.